Given below is one T cell receptor beta chain in context. Its antigen is not identified. The data belong to a study of PD-1 blockade in mismatch repair-deficient tumors. Findings and caveats of the study: Tumor-resident clones, often absent from pretreatment blood, expanded after pembrolizumab and then contracted.

Assay: immunoSEQ multiplex PCR; the TCRdb copy retains only in-frame clones and omits some. The sample includes over 100,000 clones, over 65% seen only once; the top ten take about 4.7%. V shed 0 bases and J shed 1 base, with 13 bases lying between them. The germline CDR1 and CDR2 sequences are SGHNT and YYREEE (reference sequence). The CDR3 loop spans 16 amino acids. The TCR comes from an adult with mismatch repair-deficient cancer. V and J are TRBV5-4 and TRBJ1-2; the D gene is possibly TRBD1 (5 bases). The sample in question was peripheral blood, obtained 60 weeks after starting pembrolizumab. This chain's CDR3 is CASSLAETAFNYGYTF. CDR3 DNA: TGTGCCAGCAGCTTGGCCGAGACAGCCTTTAACTATGGCTACACCTTC.